Only a few counts were recorded for the clone carrying this T cell receptor beta chain. Time point described: patch test 1, 2 weeks after DPC sensitization. The treatment: therapeutic diphenylcyclopropenone sensitization with weekly scalp DPC. Total RNA was isolated from unfractionated whole blood. This sample is drawn from a study of human T cells and chemical hapten exposure. Study context: In the sensitization step, 2% DPC was placed on approximately 2 cm by approximately 2 cm of upper inner arm skin. The patients, most of them female, presented with alopecia areata, totalis or universalis.

CDR3 length: 16 amino acids. The V and J ends lost 4 bases and 5 bases respectively, with 18 bases between them. The V gene's germline CDR1 is LGHDT and CDR2 YNNKEL (reference sequence). Each CDR3 protein is one row after TCRdb ran MiXCR on the RACE reads. The sample yields roughly 180,000 distinct CDR3 sequences, about 14% seen once. Sequenced here: whole blood, sampled in connection with sensitization to the hapten diphenylcyclopropenone (DPC). The chain recombines TRBV3-1 with TRBJ2-1; D unclear. This TCR was recovered from a woman aged 25 to 39 with alopecia areata. Some clones in this sample may be carry-over from other donors' samples. The CDR3 DNA reads as TGTGCCAGCAGCCCAGTTTGGGGTGGCGGCCACAATGAGCAGTTCTTC. Its protein is CASSPVWGGGHNEQFF.